The following is a T cell receptor beta chain sequence with its context. This specimen comes from a study of T cell responses to AZD1222 COVID-19 vaccine. Assay used: immunoSEQ multiplex PCR; TCRdb lists only in-frame clones, some missing. The sample has around 140,000 clones; roughly 92% are singletons. The CDR3 is made up of 14 amino acids. Trimming pared 5 bases from V and 3 bases from J, leaving 11 bases between. The germline V gene has CDR1 LNHDA and CDR2 SQIVND (reference sequence). This sample comprised peripheral blood, obtained on day 0 of AZD1222 vaccination. This receptor was identified in an adult in good health. The chain employs TRBV19 and TRBJ2-1, with D maybe TRBD1 (5 bases). The DNA of the CDR3 is TGTGCCAGTAGTTTGCAGGGATTCTACAATGAGCAGTTCTTC. The encoded protein is CASSLQGFYNEQFF.